The 25 T cell receptor beta chains presented below share a single source sample, sequenced in a study of T cells in Graves' hyperthyroidism and ophthalmopathy. What was amplified from RNA transcripts were TCR beta CDR3 regions. Researchers ran a first-round RT-PCR on the TCR CDR3 using the HTBI primer set. MiXCR was run by TCRdb on the multiplex PCR reads, yielding one entry per CDR3 protein. The sample lists 540,000 or so distinct CDR3 sequences, around 45% seen once, with roughly 19% in the top ten. The sequenced sample was peripheral blood or thyroid tissue (not recorded which). The receptors shown here come from an adult woman with Graves' disease, either hyperthyroidism or ophthalmopathy (not recorded which).

On this clonotype itself: A junction boundary mismatches the germline segment, possibly from a read error. J is TRBJ2-7 and V is TRBV20-1; 8 bases fit TRBD2. The CDR3 contains 15 residues. Germline CDR1 reads DFQATT; CDR2 reads SNEGSKA (reference sequence). CDR3 nucleotide sequence: TGCAGTGCTAGGGGCCCAAGCGGGAGTATCAACGAGCAATACTTC. Translated, it gives CSARGPSGSINEQYF.

The rearrangement uses TRBV7-9 and TRBJ2-3; no reliable D call. Germline assignment: CDR1 SEHNR and CDR2 FQNEAQ (reference sequence). Trimming removed 5 bases from V and 6 bases from J, with 15 bases in between. The CDR3 has 14 amino acids. CDR3 protein: CASSPPLDADTQYF. In nucleotides, the CDR3 is TGTGCCAGCAGCCCCCCGCTGGACGCGGATACGCAGTATTTT.

There are many counts of this clonotype. This chain connects TRBV24-1 to TRBJ1-3; D unresolved. Germline V gene lookup returns CDR1 KGHDR and CDR2 SFDVKD. V was trimmed by 4 bases and J by 0 bases, leaving 9 bases between them. CDR3 length equals 15 residues. CDR3 sequence (DNA): TGTGCCACCAGTGACAGCAGGAGCTCTGGAAACACCATATATTTT. Protein product: CATSDSRSSGNTIYF.

The chain combines TRBV7-9 with TRBJ2-7; D is perhaps TRBD1 (5 bases). Germline loops: CDR1 SEHNR, CDR2 FQNEAQ (reference sequence). V was cut by 2 bases and J by 1 base, with 9 bases left in between. The length of the CDR3 is 14 residues. The CDR3 here is CASSLWGVSYEQYF. CDR3 nucleotide sequence: TGTGCCAGCAGCTTATGGGGCGTATCCTACGAGCAGTACTTC.

The chain is built from TRBV19 and TRBJ1-5, with D possibly TRBD1 on 6 matching bases. The CDR3 covers 18 residues. From germline, CDR1 is LNHDA and CDR2 SQIVND (reference sequence). V gave up 11 bases and J gave up 6 bases, with 32 bases separating them. The CDR3, as DNA: TGTGCCTGGAGTCTTAGCGCGCAGACCGGGACATGGGGTCAGCCCCAGCATTTT. Encoded protein: CAWSLSAQTGTWGQPQHF.

This clonotype was counted many times. CDR3 loop: CASSLRSPQSNQPQHF. The DNA of the CDR3 is TGTGCCAGCAGTTTACGGTCCCCGCAGAGCAATCAGCCCCAGCATTTT. The V gene is TRBV27, the J gene TRBJ1-5; the D is unclear. V was pared by 2 bases and J by 1 base, with 12 bases between. This CDR3 region has 16 residues. CDR1 is MNHEY and CDR2 is SMNVEV in the germline V gene (reference sequence).

This clonotype has a handful of counts. This rearrangement joins TRBV5-1 to TRBJ2-3; D is perhaps TRBD1 (6 bases). The V end lost 4 bases, the J end lost 2 bases, and 17 bases lay between the germline ends. This CDR3 has 16 residues. Germline V gene lookup returns CDR1 SGHRS and CDR2 YFSETQ. The CDR3 sequence is CASSLTRQVITDTQYF. CDR3 DNA: TGCGCCAGCAGCCTAACACGACAGGTCATCACAGATACGCAGTATTTT.

This clonotype was counted many times. The chain combines TRBV6-5 with TRBJ2-7, with 7 bases matching TRBD2. Trimming cost V 6 bases and J 7 bases; bases outside gene matches: 15. The germline V gene encodes CDR1 MNHEY and CDR2 SVGAGI. This CDR3 has 15 amino acids. CDR3 loop: CASSVTGLGGGEQYF. CDR3 coding DNA: TGTGCCAGCAGCGTGACCGGACTAGGAGGAGGTGAGCAGTACTTC.

This clonotype was seen a single time. The chain recombines TRBV20-1 with TRBJ2-7; D might be TRBD1 (6 bases). Germline CDR1 is DFQATT and CDR2 is SNEGSKA (reference sequence). The CDR3 covers 14 residues. V was pared by 3 bases and J by 3 bases, with 15 bases between. CDR3 nucleotide sequence: TGCAGTGCTAGGGGGTGGGGGCTTTTCTACGAGCAGTACTTC. Translation gives CSARGWGLFYEQYF.

This clonotype was seen at least ten times. This chain links TRBV7-9 with TRBJ1-3; D is ambiguous. Germline-derived CDR1 and CDR2 are SEHNR and FQNEAQ (reference sequence). CDR3 length: 15 amino acids. The ends were cut back, 2 bases at V and 2 bases at J, with 10 bases in the middle. The CDR3 region is CASSLFLGTGNTIYF. The CDR3 nucleotides are TGTGCCAGCAGCTTATTTCTGGGCACTGGAAACACCATATATTTT. The full variable domain, completed using reference TRBV7-9 and TRBJ1-3, is DTGVSQNPRHKITKRGQNVTFRCDPISEHNRLYWYRQTLGQGPEFLTYFQNEAQLEKSRLLSDRFSAERPKGSFSTLEIQRTEQGDSAMYLCASSLFLGTGNTIYFGEGSWLTVV.

Details on this clonotype: This may stem from a read error, because a much larger clone lies one nucleotide away. The rearrangement uses TRBV6-5 and TRBJ1-5; D unclear. The CDR3 loop spans 12 amino acids. The ends were cut back, 5 bases at V and 6 bases at J, with 8 bases in the middle. Looked up from germline, CDR1 is MNHEY and CDR2 is SVGAGI. This CDR3 reads CASSPRSQPQHF. The CDR3 region has the DNA TGTGCCAGCAGTCCCAGAAGTCAGCCCCAGCATTTT.

This clonotype was recorded many times. V and J are TRBV3-1 and TRBJ1-6, with D unclear. In germline, CDR1 is LGHDT, CDR2 YNNKEL (reference sequence). This CDR3 contains 14 residues. The germline V and J ends were trimmed by 0 bases and 4 bases, with 4 bases remaining between them. This CDR3 is CASSQEGYNSPLHF. The CDR3 region has the DNA TGTGCCAGCAGCCAAGAAGGTTATAATTCACCCCTCCACTTT. The entire variable domain, with the rest obtained from reference TRBV3-1 and TRBJ1-6, is as follows: DTAVSQTPKYLVTQMGNDKSIKCEQNLGHDTMYWYKQDSKKFLKIMFSYNNKELIINETVPNRFSPKSPDKAHLNLHINSLELGDSAVYFCASSQEGYNSPLHFGNGTRLTVT.

This clonotype occurred many times. This CDR3 reads CASSNTGDTEAFF. CDR3 sequence (DNA): TGTGCCAGCAGTAATACCGGGGACACTGAAGCTTTCTTT. The J gene is TRBJ1-1, the V gene TRBV2; D not certain. The germline CDR1 and CDR2 sequences are SNHLY and FYNNEI. There are 13 residues in the CDR3. Trimming stripped 5 bases from V and 3 bases from J, with 10 bases between. Based on the CDR3 plus reference TRBV2 and TRBJ1-1, the full variable domain is EPEVTQTPSHQVTQMGQEVILRCVPISNHLYFYWYRQILGQKVEFLVSFYNNEISEKSEIFDDQFSVERPDGSNFTLKIRSTKLEDSAMYFCASSNTGDTEAFFGQGTRLTVV.

This clonotype was found once. V is TRBV7-9 and J is TRBJ2-7; TRBD1 matches at 7 bases. Per the germline V gene, CDR1 is SEHNR and CDR2 is FQNEAQ (reference sequence). This CDR3 region has 14 residues. V was pared by 5 bases and J by 4 bases, with 8 bases of the junction left unmatched. CDR3 sequence reads: CASSPTGTVYEQYF. The CDR3 nucleotides read TGTGCCAGCAGCCCCACCGGGACAGTATACGAGCAGTACTTC.

This clonotype was recorded at least ten times. J is TRBJ2-7 and V is TRBV3-1, with 9 bases lining up with TRBD1. This CDR3 is built from 15 residues. J was trimmed by 5 bases and V by 4 bases; bases with no gene match: 9. CDR1 and CDR2 (germline): LGHDT, YNNKEL (reference sequence). CDR3 in amino acids: CASSRPGQGLHEQYF. In DNA form, the CDR3 reads TGTGCCAGCAGCCGTCCGGGACAGGGTTTACACGAGCAGTACTTC.

The V call is TRBV2, the J call TRBJ1-2; D ambiguous. The germline V and J ends were trimmed by 0 bases and 4 bases, with 6 bases remaining between them. This CDR3 spans 13 amino acids. From germline, CDR1 is SNHLY and CDR2 FYNNEI. CDR3 coding DNA: TGTGCCAGCAGTGAAGCAACCGGCTATGGCTACACCTTC. Protein sequence: CASSEATGYGYTF.

The genes are TRBV7-8 and TRBJ1-2; D gene ambiguous. Trimming removed 1 base from V and 12 bases from J, with 18 bases in between. The CDR3 is 14 residues long. Germline V gene lookup returns CDR1 SGHVS and CDR2 FQNEAQ. The CDR3 DNA reads TGTGCCAGCAGCTTAGAGCGCCTAGGCTCTGGAAACACCTTC. This translates into CASSLERLGSGNTF.

This clonotype came up a few times. The J gene is TRBJ2-5, the V gene TRBV10-3; 7 bases match TRBD1. The length of the CDR3 is 15 residues. Germline V CDR1 and CDR2: ENHRY, SYGVKD. V gave up 0 bases and J gave up 4 bases; unmatched junction bases: 5. CDR3 in amino acids: CAISESKQGPETQYF. The CDR3 nucleotides read TGTGCCATCAGTGAGTCGAAACAGGGGCCAGAGACCCAGTACTTC.

Ten or more counts support this clonotype. The V and J genes are TRBV2 and TRBJ1-5, with D unclear. Looked up from germline, CDR1 is SNHLY and CDR2 is FYNNEI. The ends were cut back, 1 base at V and 3 bases at J, with 1 base in the middle. The CDR3 is made up of 12 amino acids. The CDR3: CASSEDNQPQHF. The CDR3 region has the DNA TGTGCCAGCAGTGAAGACAATCAGCCCCAGCATTTT.

This clonotype was seen many times. The rearrangement uses TRBV6-1 and TRBJ2-7; tentatively, D is TRBD2 (5 bases). Per the germline V gene, CDR1 is MNHNS and CDR2 is SASEGT. The V and J ends lost 2 bases and 8 bases respectively, with 7 bases between them. The CDR3 runs to 11 residues. DNA for the CDR3: TGTGCCAGCAGTGAATCGGGGAAGCAGTACTTC. This sequence encodes CASSESGKQYF.

This clonotype was counted a few times. J is TRBJ2-7 and V is TRBV10-3; D uncertain. Germline V lookup: CDR1 ENHRY, CDR2 SYGVKD. This CDR3 has 14 amino acids. With 0 bases removed from V and 6 bases from J, the gap between germline ends came to 12 bases. The DNA of the CDR3 is TGTGCCATCAGTGAGTCCGGCGAGATTTCCGAGCAGTACTTC. Protein sequence: CAISESGEISEQYF.

At least ten counts were recorded for this clonotype. The rearrangement joins TRBV5-1 to TRBJ1-2; 7 bases fit TRBD1. The V segment lost 3 bases and the J segment 6 bases; nucleotides outside the gene matches: 11. This CDR3 is built from 15 residues. Looked up from germline, CDR1 is SGHRS and CDR2 is YFSETQ. CDR3 residues: CASSSKGQTYDGYTF. The CDR3 nucleotides are TGCGCCAGCAGCTCGAAGGGACAGACTTATGATGGCTACACCTTC.

This clonotype appeared a few times. The chain combines TRBV6-5 with TRBJ1-3; no definite D call. This CDR3 has 13 residues. V shed 7 bases and J shed 4 bases, with 11 bases lying between them. Germline V CDR1 and CDR2: MNHEY, SVGAGI. CDR3 region: CASIDLIGNTIYF. CDR3 coding DNA: TGTGCCAGCATAGACCTCATAGGAAACACCATATATTTT.

This clonotype came up many times. This chain connects TRBV20-1 to TRBJ1-4, with 9 bases aligning to TRBD1. This CDR3 spans 14 amino acids. Germline V gene sequence: CDR1 DFQATT, CDR2 SNEGSKA (reference sequence). Germline trimming cut 6 bases from V and 7 bases from J; bases unmatched to any gene: 9. CDR3 amino acids: CSAPGQGLGEKLFF. The CDR3 DNA follows: TGCAGTGCCCCTGGACAGGGGCTTGGTGAAAAACTGTTTTTT.

This clonotype has a count of ten or more. The CDR3 protein is CSARAGTADTQYF. CDR3 bases: TGCAGTGCTAGGGCCGGGACGGCGGATACCCAGTACTTC. This chain connects TRBV20-1 to TRBJ2-5, with D perhaps given as TRBD1 or TRBD2 (5 bases each). CDR1 is DFQATT, CDR2 SNEGSKA, per germline (reference sequence). There are 13 residues in the CDR3. V lost 3 bases, J lost 8 bases, and 16 bases lay in between.